The rows below give T cell receptor beta chains drawn from one sample of a study of blood T cell repertoires in COVID-19. Method: immunoSEQ multiplex PCR; TCRdb's copy keeps in-frame clones and lacks some. This sample carries some 320,000 clones, roughly 89% of them seen once, and the ten largest clones take 11%. Sample: peripheral blood. The receptors were sampled from a woman aged 30 to 39 with COVID-19, enrolled during active disease. CDR3s include the opening cysteine and the closing phenylalanine or tryptophan. The D gene is left open where the match is weak. The size field is filled for only some rows; it gives once, few, many or a size class.

>TRBV3-1/TRBV3-2|-|-|TRBJ2-3|16
TGTGCCAGCAGCCTCAAGGGAGGCCGTTTCACAGATACGCAGTATTTT
CASSLKGGRFTDTQYF
>TRBV19|-|-|TRBJ1-1|16
TGTGCCAGCCGATCCGGGAGGCAGGGGCGGAACACTGAAGCTTTCTTT
CASRSGRQGRNTEAFF
>TRBV7-2|-|-|TRBJ1-2|17
TGTGCCAGCAGCTTAGCAGCTAGGGGCGATTTAGGCTATGGCTACACCTTC
CASSLAARGDLGYGYTF
>TRBV6-6|-|-|TRBJ1-2|13
TGTGCCAGCAGGGAAGGGGCTAACTATGGCTACACCTTC
CASREGANYGYTF
>TRBV19|-|once|TRBJ1-6|15
TGTGCCAGTAGTCCCGTTAGCGGGCCCAATTCACCCCTCCACTTT
CASSPVSGPNSPLHF
>TRBV19|TRBD2|-|TRBJ2-2|15
TGTGCCAGTAGTATCACTAGCGGTTACACCGGGGAGCTGTTTTTT
CASSITSGYTGELFF
>TRBV30|-|-|TRBJ2-7|14
TGTGCCTGGACCTCCCGCGGCAGTTCCTACGAGCAGTACTTC
CAWTSRGSSYEQYF
>TRBV5-1|TRBD2|-|TRBJ2-3|15
TGCGCCAGCAGAACTAGCGGGGGATTCACAGATACGCAGTATTTT
CASRTSGGFTDTQYF
>TRBV18|-|-|TRBJ2-7|15
TGTGCCAGCTCGTCCTTCGGGGGAAGTCTGTACGAGCAGTACTTC
CASSSFGGSLYEQYF
>TRBV10-3|TRBD1|-|TRBJ1-5|14
TGTGCCATCAGCCGAATTGGACAGGGTCAGCCCCAGCATTTT
CAISRIGQGQPQHF
>TRBV10-1|-|-|TRBJ2-3|11
TGCGCCAATTCTTGGACACGGACGCCCGGTTTT
CANSWTRTPGF
>TRBV29-1|-|-|TRBJ2-3|15
TGCAGCGTCACTTCCCCGGGACTCAGCACAGATACGCAGTATTTT
CSVTSPGLSTDTQYF
>TRBV5-6|-|-|TRBJ1-5|14
TGTGCCAGCAGCTTGAGCCAGGGGAAGGAGCCCCAGCATTTT
CASSLSQGKEPQHF
>TRBV6-5|-|-|TRBJ1-2|14
TGTGCCAGCATCGCGTTAGGGAAGGAGGATGGCTACACCTTC
CASIALGKEDGYTF
>TRBV5-4|-|-|TRBJ1-1|16
TGTGCCAGCAGCTCGAGGCTTGTGGACGGGGAAACTGAAGCTTTCTTT
CASSSRLVDGETEAFF
>TRBV11-2|-|-|TRBJ2-3|11
TGTGCCAGCAGCGGAGTAGGTACGCAGTATTTT
CASSGVGTQYF
>TRBV7-6|-|few|TRBJ1-1|17
TGTGCCAGCAGCTTTGCTACTCCAGGGAGCGGGGATACTGAAGCTTTCTTT
CASSFATPGSGDTEAFF
>TRBV6-5|TRBD1|once|TRBJ2-4|13
TGTGCCAGCAGAGGACAGGGGCAAAACATTCAGTACTTC
CASRGQGQNIQYF
>TRBV6-2/TRBV6-3|-|-|TRBJ2-3|15
TGTGCCAGCAGTTACGGGGGGACGGGCCCAGATACGCAGTATTTT
CASSYGGTGPDTQYF
>TRBV5-1|-|-|TRBJ2-1|15
TGCGCCAGCAGCCCCGAGACGACAGGCTACAATGAGCAGTTCTTC
CASSPETTGYNEQFF
>TRBV28|-|-|TRBJ2-7|16
TGTGCCAGCAGTTTCACATTCAGGAAAAACTCCTACGAGCAGTACTTC
CASSFTFRKNSYEQYF
>TRBV5-1|TRBD1|-|TRBJ1-1|15
TGCGCCAGCAGCTTTGGGGACAGGGTGTACGCTGAAGCTTTCTTT
CASSFGDRVYAEAFF
>TRBV7-9|TRBD2|-|TRBJ2-2|16
TGTGCCAGCAGACCCGGACTAGCGGGGGGGACCGGGGAGCTGTTTTTT
CASRPGLAGGTGELFF
>TRBV5-4|TRBD2|-|TRBJ2-3|16
TGTGCCAGCAGCTTCAGGGTAGCGGGGTTCGGAGATACGCAGTATTTT
CASSFRVAGFGDTQYF
>TRBV4-1|TRBD1|-|TRBJ1-1|15
TGCGCCAGCAGCAAGGGACAGGGGGTAGAGTCTGAAGCTTTCTTT
CASSKGQGVESEAFF
>TRBV10-2|-|-|TRBJ1-3|14
TGCGCCAGCAGCACCGGGACTTCTGGAAACACCATATATTTT
CASSTGTSGNTIYF
>TRBV19|TRBD2|-|TRBJ2-3|15
TGTGCCAGTAGTATTAGCGGGGGGGCCCCAGATACGCAGTATTTT
CASSISGGAPDTQYF
>TRBV19|TRBD1|-|TRBJ1-1|12
TGTGCCAGTAGGCGACAGGGAAGTGAAGCTTTCTTT
CASRRQGSEAFF
>TRBV6-5|TRBD1|-|TRBJ1-5|14
TGTGCCAGCAGCTGGGGACAGGGAAATCAGCCCCAGCATTTT
CASSWGQGNQPQHF
>TRBV7-9|-|-|TRBJ1-4|14
TGTGCCAGCAGCACCATTTTACAGGGCGAAAAACTGTTTTTT
CASSTILQGEKLFF
>TRBV7-9|-|-|TRBJ1-2|16
TGTGCCAACTATCCCTTCGGGACTCAACGGCCCTATGGCTACACCTTC
CANYPFGTQRPYGYTF
>TRBV18|-|-|TRBJ1-1|13
TGTGCCAGCTCACCAATCGAGGACACTGAAGCTTTCTTT
CASSPIEDTEAFF
>TRBV19|-|-|TRBJ2-2|12
TGTGCCAGTACCCCCGTTGCCGGGGAGCTGTTTTTT
CASTPVAGELFF
>TRBV10-3|-|-|TRBJ2-5|15
TGTGCCATCAGTGAGTCGGAGACAGATCAAGAGACCCAGTACTTC
CAISESETDQETQYF
>TRBV6-6|TRBD1|-|TRBJ1-2|13
TGTGCCAGCACCCGCGGGACAGGGATGGGCTACACCTTC
CASTRGTGMGYTF
>TRBV6-5|-|-|TRBJ1-2|14
TGTGCCAGCTCGGAGGCCCTACTAGTTGCTGGCTACACCTTC
CASSEALLVAGYTF
>TRBV27|TRBD1|-|TRBJ1-5|16
TGTGCCAGCAGTCCCCGGGACAGGGGAAGCAATCAGCCCCAGCATTTT
CASSPRDRGSNQPQHF
>TRBV27|TRBD1|-|TRBJ2-2|15
TGTGCCAGCAGTCCCTGGGACAGGGGAACCGGGGAGCTGTTTTTT
CASSPWDRGTGELFF
>TRBV9|-|-|TRBJ1-2|15
TGTGCCAGCAGCGTAGATTCCCGGTGGAACTATGGCTACACCTTC
CASSVDSRWNYGYTF
>TRBV7-6|-|few|TRBJ2-1|17
TGTGCCAGCAGCGCCCGGACATCCGTCGGAGCCTACAATGAGCAGTTCTTC
CASSARTSVGAYNEQFF
>TRBV9|TRBD1|-|TRBJ1-2|17
TGTGCCAGCAGCGTCCCGACAGGGATAGAAGCGGACTATGGCTACACCTTC
CASSVPTGIEADYGYTF
>TRBV2|TRBD1|-|TRBJ1-2|15
TGTGCCAGCAATAACAGGGGGAAGTCTAACTATGGCTACACCTTC
CASNNRGKSNYGYTF
>TRBV10-2|TRBD1|-|TRBJ1-4|17
TGCGCCAGCAGGATGAACAGGGGTGGGACAACTAATGAAAAACTGTTTTTT
CASRMNRGGTTNEKLFF
>TRBV7-2|-|-|TRBJ1-4|12
TGTGCCAGCAGTTCAGAGGATGAAAAACTGTTTTTT
CASSSEDEKLFF
>TRBV5-6|-|-|TRBJ2-2|17
TGTGCCAGCAGCTTGTCTGTAACAGGGAGTAATCCCGGGGAGCTGTTTTTT
CASSLSVTGSNPGELFF
>TRBV6-5|-|-|TRBJ1-2|15
TGTGCCAGCAGTTACGTTGTCAACCTCCCAGGGGGCTACACCTTC
CASSYVVNLPGGYTF
>TRBV7-9|TRBD1|-|TRBJ1-3|14
TGTGCCAGCAGCTCTCGGGACAGCGGAAACACCATATATTTT
CASSSRDSGNTIYF
>TRBV23-1|TRBD2|-|TRBJ2-3|17
TGCGCCAGCAGTCACCCCACTAGCGGGGGGGCCACGGTGACGCAGTATTTT
CASSHPTSGGATVTQYF
>TRBV18|TRBD2|-|TRBJ2-1|16
TGTGCCAGCTCACCCCGCAGCGGGGGCACCTACAATGAGCAGTTCTTC
CASSPRSGGTYNEQFF